One and the same sample provided the 26 T cell receptor beta chains below, sequenced in a study of blood T cells in healthy people across ages. A sample-barcoded 5' primer and a J-beta primer mix were used in a second PCR of roughly 7 to 11 cycles. A single record per CDR3 protein comes from TCRdb applying MiXCR to the 5' RACE reads. The sample contains around 850,000 distinct CDR3 sequences, roughly 35% of which appear only once. The specimen sequenced was blood. Every receptor here comes from a man between 18 and 35 years old in good health.

Of note for this clonotype: A much larger clone sits a single nucleotide away, making a read error possible. As DNA, the CDR3 is TGCGCCAGCAGCCCGGGACTAGCGACAAGCACAGATACGCGGTATTTT. Translated: CASSPGLATSTDTRYF. This chain uses TRBV5-1 with TRBJ2-3, with 10 nucleotides matching TRBD2. This CDR3 is built from 16 residues. Germline V lookup: CDR1 SGHRS, CDR2 YFSETQ.

This chain connects TRBV7-2 to TRBJ2-1, with 8 bases that match TRBD1. Germline CDR1 reads SGHTA; CDR2 reads FQGNSA. V gave up 10 bases and J gave up 9 bases; unmatched junction bases: 14. The length of the CDR3 is 14 residues. The CDR3 DNA sequence: TGTGCCACTACACTGGCCAGGGGGCGTAGTGAGCAGTTCTTC. It encodes CATTLARGRSEQFF.

The genes are TRBV27 and TRBJ2-7, with D hard to call. Germline V gene data show CDR1 as MNHEY and CDR2 as SMNVEV (reference sequence). V was trimmed by 6 bases and J by 6 bases, leaving 15 bases between them. The CDR3 has 13 residues. CDR3: CASSFGRRGEQYF. The CDR3 DNA sequence: TGTGCCAGCAGCTTTGGGCGGAGAGGCGAGCAGTACTTC.

With respect to this clonotype: A read error is possible here, since a much larger clone lies one base away. The chain employs TRBV12-3 or TRBV12-4 and TRBJ2-1; 8 bases align to TRBD2. The CDR3 runs to 13 residues. CDR3 loop: CASSTGLDNERFF. Written as DNA, the CDR3 is TGTGCCAGCAGTACGGGACTAGATAATGAGCGGTTCTTC.

This clonotype occurred a few times. The chain has TRBV12-3 or TRBV12-4 and TRBJ2-1; D perhaps matches TRBD1 (6 bases). CDR3 length: 13 amino acids. V lost 5 bases to trimming and J lost 13 bases, with 18 bases between them. The CDR3 sequence: CASSGGGGETQFF. For the CDR3, the DNA is TGTGCCAGCAGTGGGGGCGGTGGGGAGACCCAGTTCTTC.

This clonotype was counted between two and nine times. This rearrangement joins TRBV7-6 to TRBJ1-1; no definite D call. The V gene's germline CDR1 is SGHVS and CDR2 FNYEAQ. V lost 4 bases and J 5 bases, leaving 11 bases between the germline ends. The CDR3 totals 13 residues. CDR3 protein: CASSSLGVTEAFF. The DNA for the CDR3 is TGTGCCAGCAGCTCCCTTGGGGTGACTGAAGCTTTCTTT.

This chain links TRBV5-4 with TRBJ2-1; D is perhaps TRBD1 or TRBD2 (5 bases each). The V end lost 2 bases, the J end lost 8 bases, and 17 bases lay between the germline ends. In germline, CDR1 is SGHNT, CDR2 YYREEE (reference sequence). This CDR3 contains 15 residues. CDR3 DNA sequence: TGTGCCAGCAGCTTTTCCTCGGGGCCGGGTGATGAGCAGTTCTTC. It encodes CASSFSSGPGDEQFF.

This clonotype occurred a few times. The chain is built from TRBV5-6 and TRBJ1-1; D gene unclear. The V gene lost 0 bases and the J gene lost 3 bases, with 9 bases spanning the gap. CDR1 and CDR2 from the germline V gene are SGHDT and YYEEEE. This CDR3 spans 14 amino acids. CDR3 bases: TGTGCCAGCAGCTTGGGACCTGCGGACACTGAAGCTTTCTTT. Its protein is CASSLGPADTEAFF.

This clonotype was observed a few times. The chain employs TRBV11-2 and TRBJ1-2; 8 bases map to TRBD1. The CDR3 has 14 amino acids. V gave up 5 bases and J gave up 7 bases; unmatched junction bases: 9. Looked up from germline, CDR1 is SGHAT and CDR2 is FQNNGV. The CDR3 region is CASSRGQGDSGYTF. The CDR3 DNA reads TGTGCCAGCAGCCGCGGACAGGGAGACTCTGGCTACACCTTC.

This chain uses TRBV27 with TRBJ1-2; D is perhaps TRBD1 (5 bases). V dropped 4 bases and J dropped 7 bases, with 19 bases sitting between them. Germline V CDR1 and CDR2: MNHEY, SMNVEV (reference sequence). The CDR3 totals 15 residues. The DNA of the CDR3 is TGTGCCAGCAGTTACCTTGCGGCAGGGAGTTCTGGCTACACCTTC. Amino acids: CASSYLAAGSSGYTF.

This clonotype was detected ten times or more. The DNA for the CDR3 is TGTGCCAGCAGCTTCGGACAGTGGAATGAAAAACTGTTTTTT. This gives the protein CASSFGQWNEKLFF. V usage is TRBV7-9 and J usage is TRBJ1-4; D possibly corresponds to TRBD1 (6 bases). CDR1 is SEHNR, CDR2 FQNEAQ, per germline (reference sequence). V was pared by 3 bases and J by 5 bases, with 10 bases between. This CDR3 is 14 amino acids long.

This clonotype was counted many times. The gene calls are TRBV20-1 and TRBJ1-6; D gene ambiguous. The CDR3 extends over 14 amino acids. The V and J ends lost 6 bases and 0 bases respectively, with 9 bases between them. Germline CDR1 DFQATT, CDR2 SNEGSKA (reference sequence). For the CDR3, the DNA is TGCAGTGCCCCGGATAGCTCCTATAATTCACCCCTCCACTTT. It yields the protein CSAPDSSYNSPLHF.

The chain couples TRBV20-1 to TRBJ1-2; no clear D gene. Between the trimmed V and J ends, which lost 3 bases and 1 base, there was a span of 12 bases. The V gene's germline CDR1 is DFQATT and CDR2 SNEGSKA (reference sequence). This CDR3 contains 14 residues. CDR3 amino acids: CSARRGILNYGYTF. The DNA for the CDR3 is TGCAGTGCTAGGCGGGGTATCCTTAACTATGGCTACACCTTC.

This clonotype has a handful of counts. This sequence joins TRBV12-3 or TRBV12-4 and TRBJ2-3, with 7 bases aligning to TRBD1. The CDR3 extends over 13 amino acids. The V segment lost 5 bases and the J segment 12 bases; nucleotides outside the gene matches: 11. The CDR3 DNA follows: TGTGCCAGCAGTAGCCTCCGGGACAGTCTACAGTATTTT. It codes for CASSSLRDSLQYF.

This clonotype has only a few counts. The chain couples TRBV4-3 to TRBJ2-1; 8 bases align to TRBD2. J lost 15 bases, V lost 3 bases, and 13 bases had no gene match. CDR3 length: 14 residues. Germline V lookup: CDR1 LGHNA, CDR2 YSLEER. The CDR3 nucleotides read TGCGCCAGCAGCCAGGGGCCGTTAGTTGGACTAGCGTTCTTC. It yields the protein CASSQGPLVGLAFF.

The CDR3 coding sequence is TGCGCCAGCAGCCAATCAAGGGAGATACGCTCCTATAATTCACCCCTCCACTTT. Protein: CASSQSREIRSYNSPLHF. The genes are TRBV4-3 and TRBJ1-6; D uncertain. Germline assignment: CDR1 LGHNA and CDR2 YSLEER. V dropped 2 bases and J dropped 0 bases, with 14 bases sitting between them. The CDR3 contains 18 residues.

The gene calls are TRBV12-3 or TRBV12-4 and TRBJ1-2; D not resolved. Trimming pared 6 bases from V and 8 bases from J, leaving 22 bases between. The CDR3 has 15 residues. CDR3 nucleotide sequence: TGTGCCAGCAGATCCTCGGGAGTCTCTGGAGTGGGCTACACCTTC. Translated: CASRSSGVSGVGYTF.

Many counts were recorded for this clonotype. This sequence joins TRBV20-1 and TRBJ2-1; TRBD2 aligns across 8 bases. Germline loops: CDR1 DFQATT, CDR2 SNEGSKA (reference sequence). The CDR3 is made up of 15 amino acids. V lost 5 bases and J lost 4; bases outside the gene matches: 10. CDR3 nucleotides: TGCAGTGCTGGGGCGTCCGCGGGGGGATACAATGAGCAGTTCTTC. Protein product: CSAGASAGGYNEQFF.

The chain carries TRBV7-9 and TRBJ1-3, with no clear D. V dropped 5 bases and J dropped 1 base, with 9 bases sitting between them. Per the germline V gene, CDR1 is SEHNR and CDR2 is FQNEAQ (reference sequence). This CDR3 is built from 14 residues. The CDR3 protein is CASSVVGSGNTIYF. Written as DNA, the CDR3 is TGTGCCAGCAGCGTAGTGGGATCTGGAAACACCATATATTTT.

The rearrangement joins TRBV4-3 to TRBJ1-2, with 10 nucleotides matching TRBD1. Germline V lookup: CDR1 LGHNA, CDR2 YSLEER. This CDR3 comprises 17 residues. The trim removed 0 bases at V and 4 bases at J, leaving 8 bases unmatched. The CDR3 loop is CASSQDATGGRSYGYTF. As DNA, the CDR3 is TGCGCCAGCAGCCAAGACGCGACAGGGGGCCGGAGCTATGGCTACACCTTC.

V and J are TRBV6-5 and TRBJ1-1; possibly TRBD1 for D (5 bases). This CDR3 has 14 residues. V was shortened by 3 bases and J by 5 bases, with 13 bases between the two germline ends. In germline, CDR1 is MNHEY, CDR2 SVGAGI. Written as DNA, the CDR3 is TGTGCCAGCAGTTATTCTCAGGGTCGAACTGAAGCTTTCTTT. Its translation: CASSYSQGRTEAFF.

This clonotype was seen a few times. V gene TRBV9 combines with J gene TRBJ2-4; 13 bases match TRBD2. The J call could be wrong; TRBJ2-5 is a better fit for the DNA end. Looked up from germline, CDR1 is SGDLS and CDR2 is YYNGEE. The CDR3 is 16 residues long. CDR3 residues: CASSAGLAGVGETQYF. DNA for the CDR3: TGTGCCAGCAGCGCCGGACTAGCGGGAGTGGGGGAGACCCAGTACTTC.

V and J are TRBV7-9 and TRBJ1-1; 7 positions agree with TRBD1. V lost 5 bases to trimming and J lost 11 bases; unmatched junction nucleotides: 14. The CDR3 sequence is 14 residues long. Germline V gene lookup returns CDR1 SEHNR and CDR2 FQNEAQ (reference sequence). CDR3: CASSGSGQSSFAFF. In nucleotides, the CDR3 is TGTGCCAGCAGCGGGTCGGGACAGTCCTCTTTCGCTTTCTTT.

With respect to this clonotype: One junction end disagrees with the germline gene, perhaps due to a read error. This chain joins TRBV12-3 or TRBV12-4 and TRBJ2-3; D is tentatively TRBD1 or TRBD2 (5 bases each). The CDR3 spans 16 residues. In DNA, the CDR3 is TGTGCCAGCCGTTTAATGTCAGGGTTCAGTGGGGGTACGCGGTATTTT. Translated: CASRLMSGFSGGTRYF.

In this sample, this clonotype turned up a few times. V is TRBV12-5 and J is TRBJ2-1; D is unclear. This CDR3 is 13 amino acids long. CDR1 is LGHNT, CDR2 FRNRAP, per germline. Between the trimmed V and J ends, which lost 7 bases and 3 bases, there was a span of 10 bases. As DNA, the CDR3 is TGTGCTAGTGCCCCGGGTGTCTACAATGAGCAGTTCTTC. This translates into CASAPGVYNEQFF. The full variable domain, in which reference TRBV12-5 and TRBJ2-1 provide the parts outside the CDR3, is DARVTQTPRHKVTEMGQEVTMRCQPILGHNTVFWYRQTMMQGLELLAYFRNRAPLDDSGMPKDRFSAEMPDATLATLKIQPSEPRDSAVYFCASAPGVYNEQFFGPGTRLTVL.

This sequence joins TRBV29-1 and TRBJ2-5, with 7 bases aligning to TRBD1. The ends lost 0 bases at V and 11 bases at J; junction bases unmatched: 15. Per germline, CDR1 SQVTM and CDR2 ANQGSEA. The CDR3 sequence is 15 residues long. CDR3 nucleotides: TGCAGCGTTGAAGATGCAAGGGTAGGGGGCAATGAGCAGTACTTC. This gives the protein CSVEDARVGGNEQYF. The variable domain in full, with the rest retrieved from reference TRBV29-1 and TRBJ2-5, is SAVISQKPSRDICQRGTSLTIQCQVDSQVTMMFWYRQQPGQSLTLIATANQGSEATYESGFVIDKFPISRPNLTFSTLTVSNMSPEDSSIYLCSVEDARVGGNEQYFGPGTRLLVL.